Sequencing of this TCR beta chain was carried out in a study of T cell repertoires in cytomegalovirus infection. The overall study: An indication of both CMV infection and matching HLA type came from public TCR beta signatures.

TCRdb re-called the reads through MiXCR, storing one row per CDR3 protein. The profile covers about 260,000 distinct CDR3 sequences, with approximately 15% appearing a single time and around 8.8% taken by the ten largest. This clonotype was detected only a few times. Its target is not known. Overall study findings and caveats: Carriers of CMV and the relevant HLA type were discriminated by public TCR beta frequency. In two of eight donors, the top clonotype was HLA-C-restricted CMV-specific.

The CDR3 covers 15 residues. Trimming took 6 bases from V and 0 from J; bases not matched to a gene: 4. The germline gives CDR1 ENHRY, CDR2 SYGVKD. This sequence originates from a human donor in good health (CMV status not recorded). Some clones in this sample may be carry-over from other donors' samples. The chain combines TRBV10-3 with TRBJ2-2; 7 nucleotides match TRBD1. Sequencing was done on a sample of PBMCs. The CDR3 is CAIRPGQANTGELFF. DNA of the CDR3: TGTGCCATCAGGCCAGGACAGGCGAACACCGGGGAGCTGTTTTTT.